These 15 T cell receptor beta chains originate from one sample sequenced in a study of human CD8 memory T cell subsets. It was CCR7+ PD-1+ TIGIT+ early memory CD8+ T cells with exhausted-like traits that constituted TPEX cells. TCR beta was sequenced from UMI-tagged 5' RACE libraries. TCRdb reprocessed the 5' RACE reads; each CDR3 protein has one entry and no DNA is given. Its clone listing holds some 5,300 distinct CDR3 sequences. The sample comprised CD8+ T cells from PBMCs. The receptors originated from a human donor in good health.

The chain employs TRBV4-3 and TRBJ1-2; absent DNA, TCRdb's TRBD1 call cannot be checked. CDR1 is LGHNA, CDR2 YSLEER, per germline. This CDR3 spans 16 amino acids. This CDR3 reads CASSQKGGQDNYGYTF.

The CDR3 region is CATSPHRGDNYGYTF. V and J are TRBV15 and TRBJ1-2; the TCRdb call, TRBD1, lacks DNA for checking. Germline V gene lookup returns CDR1 LNHNV and CDR2 YYDKDF (reference sequence). This CDR3 spans 15 amino acids.

The chain carries TRBV12-3 or TRBV12-4 and TRBJ2-4; there is no DNA to check the TCRdb D call of TRBD1. The CDR3 totals 16 residues. CDR3 loop: CASSLLAGTPGNIQYF.

This chain joins TRBV18 and TRBJ2-3; the D gene TCRdb calls, TRBD1, cannot be checked with no DNA. The CDR3 runs 19 residues. Germline V gives CDR1 KGHSH, CDR2 LQKENI. The CDR3 sequence is CASSPYGPPDRRSTDTQYF.

This chain links TRBV12-3 or TRBV12-4 with TRBJ2-2; with no DNA, the TCRdb D assignment of TRBD1 cannot be verified. This CDR3 is 13 amino acids long. CDR3: CAGQGTVTGELFF.

This clonotype is labeled medium-sized (0.01 to 0.1%) based on frequency. V gene TRBV13 combines with J gene TRBJ2-5; there is no DNA to check the TCRdb D call of TRBD2. CDR1 PRHDT and CDR2 FYEKMQ come from the germline V gene (reference sequence). The CDR3 has 17 amino acids. Here the CDR3 reads CASSLGRAGGGRETQYF. Combining the CDR3 with reference TRBV13 and TRBJ2-5 gives the whole variable domain AAGVIQSPRHLIKEKRETATLKCYPIPRHDTVYWYQQGPGQDPQFLISFYEKMQSDKGSIPDRFSAQQFSDYHSELNMSSLELGDSALYFCASSLGRAGGGRETQYFGPGTRLLVL.

The rearrangement uses TRBV28 and TRBJ2-2; TCRdb names TRBD2, which stays unverified in the absence of DNA. The V gene's germline CDR1 is MDHEN and CDR2 SYDVKM. CDR3 length equals 16 residues. The CDR3 protein is CASSLLASGSPGELFF.

The CDR3 protein is CASSLEGNSPLHF. The rearrangement uses TRBV7-6 and TRBJ1-6. Germline CDR1 reads SGHVS; CDR2 reads FNYEAQ. The CDR3 covers 13 residues.

The J gene is TRBJ2-1, the V gene TRBV7-8; the D call from TCRdb, TRBD2, cannot be confirmed without DNA. The CDR3 totals 17 residues. Germline V gives CDR1 SGHVS, CDR2 FQNEAQ. The CDR3 sequence: CASSLAPLEGNTDEQFF. Full variable domain (rest looked up from reference TRBV7-8 and TRBJ2-1): GAGVSQSPRYKVAKRGQDVALRCDPISGHVSLFWYQQALGQGPEFLTYFQNEAQLDKSGLPSDRFFAERPEGSVSTLKIQRTQQEDSAVYLCASSLAPLEGNTDEQFFGPGTRLTVL.

The chain has TRBV7-9 and TRBJ1-3. The CDR3 consists of 18 residues. CDR1 and CDR2 from the germline V gene are SEHNR and FQNEAQ (reference sequence). This chain's CDR3 is CASSWSRVDELSGNTIYF.

The chain is built from TRBV10-3 and TRBJ2-2; without DNA, the TCRdb call of TRBD1 cannot be checked. This CDR3 is 15 amino acids long. The germline V gene has CDR1 ENHRY and CDR2 SYGVKD. The CDR3 loop is CAISHRGTLAGELFF.

This clonotype is labeled medium-sized based on frequency. This sequence joins TRBV29-1 and TRBJ2-1; TCRdb calls TRBD2, which cannot be checked without DNA. This CDR3 is built from 14 residues. In germline, CDR1 is SQVTM, CDR2 ANQGSEA. The CDR3 sequence is CSGMTSGSSNEQFF.

The chain's CDR3 is CASSYDNQPQHF. V is TRBV28 and J is TRBJ1-5. This CDR3 is 12 amino acids long. CDR1 and CDR2 (germline): MDHEN, SYDVKM.

The chain uses TRBV7-9 and TRBJ2-3; TCRdb gives TRBD2 as the D gene, but with no DNA this cannot be confirmed. Per the germline V gene, CDR1 is SEHNR and CDR2 is FQNEAQ (reference sequence). This CDR3 has 17 amino acids. The CDR3 sequence: CASSPLLERDFTDTQYF.

The V gene is TRBV3-1, the J gene TRBJ1-1; the D gene TCRdb calls, TRBD1, cannot be checked with no DNA. The CDR3 is made up of 14 amino acids. Per the germline V gene, CDR1 is LGHDT and CDR2 is YNNKEL (reference sequence). CDR3 sequence reads: CASIPPPPGTEAFF.